These 20 T cell receptor beta chains were sequenced from one sample in a study of T cell responses to AZD1222 COVID-19 vaccine. Clones were read by immunoSEQ multiplex PCR, and TCRdb kept only the in-frame ones, dropping some. The sample yields more than 140,000 clones, roughly 88% seen once. The sample here was peripheral blood, taken on day 0 of AZD1222 vaccination. These TCRs come from an adult in good health.

The chain combines TRBV29-1 with TRBJ2-1; 10 bases fit TRBD2. CDR1 SQVTM and CDR2 ANQGSEA come from the germline V gene. The CDR3 sequence is 14 residues long. V lost 5 bases and J lost 9; bases outside the gene matches: 10. The CDR3 region is CSVKRELAGREQFF. The CDR3 DNA follows: TGCAGCGTTAAAAGGGAACTAGCGGGACGTGAGCAGTTCTTC.

V and J are TRBV5-1 and TRBJ2-1, with 10 bases lining up with TRBD2. The V gene end was trimmed by 5 bases and the J gene end by 5 bases; junction bases not matched to a gene: 4. Germline CDR1 reads SGHRS; CDR2 reads YFSETQ. The CDR3 has 14 amino acids. The CDR3 spells CASRLGTSDNEQFF. The CDR3 nucleotides read TGCGCCAGCAGGCTAGGGACTAGCGACAATGAGCAGTTCTTC.

Only one count was recorded for this clone. V and J are TRBV29-1 and TRBJ1-1; 9 bases line up with TRBD1. This CDR3 has 16 amino acids. Trimming at V came to 6 bases and at J to 2 bases, leaving 13 bases not matched to a gene. Germline-derived CDR1 and CDR2 are SQVTM and ANQGSEA. Here the CDR3 DNA reads TGCAGCGTCCTACTTGGGGACAGGGCGTCTAACACTGAAGCTTTCTTT. Protein sequence: CSVLLGDRASNTEAFF. Full variable domain (missing parts from reference TRBV29-1 and TRBJ1-1): SAVISQKPSRDICQRGTSLTIQCQVDSQVTMMFWYRQQPGQSLTLIATANQGSEATYESGFVIDKFPISRPNLTFSTLTVSNMSPEDSSIYLCSVLLGDRASNTEAFFGQGTRLTVV.

The J gene is TRBJ2-7, the V gene TRBV5-5, with D possibly called TRBD1 or TRBD2 (5 bases each). Trimming shortened V by 4 bases and J by 3 bases, and 8 bases separated the two germline ends. This CDR3 region has 12 residues. Germline V CDR1 and CDR2: SGHKS, YYEKEE (reference sequence). CDR3 sequence reads: CASSGDGYEQYF. The CDR3 DNA reads TGTGCCAGCAGCGGGGACGGCTACGAGCAGTACTTC. Combining the CDR3 with reference TRBV5-5 and TRBJ2-7 gives the whole variable domain DAGVTQSPTHLIKTRGQQVTLRCSPISGHKSVSWYQQVLGQGPQFIFQYYEKEERGRGNFPDRFSARQFPNYSSELNVNALLLGDSALYLCASSGDGYEQYFGPGTRLTVT.

The chain recombines TRBV5-6 with TRBJ1-4, with TRBD1 matching 10 bases. Trimming at V came to 4 bases and at J to 8 bases, leaving 11 bases not matched to a gene. CDR1 is SGHDT and CDR2 is YYEEEE in the germline V gene. The CDR3 has 16 amino acids. This chain's CDR3 is CASSLLTGGVDEKLFF. Written as DNA, the CDR3 is TGTGCCAGCAGCCTCCTGACAGGGGGCGTCGACGAAAAACTGTTTTTT.

The gene calls are TRBV29-1 and TRBJ1-3, with D perhaps matching TRBD1 (5 bases). V was pared by 3 bases and J by 6 bases, with 9 bases between. The germline CDR1 and CDR2 sequences are SQVTM and ANQGSEA. The CDR3 length is 12 residues. CDR3 nucleotide sequence: TGCAGCGTTGATAAGGGGTCAAACACCATATATTTT. It yields the protein CSVDKGSNTIYF.

DNA of the CDR3: TGTGCCAGCAGTCCCCATAGCGGGAGTTTTACAGATACGCAGTATTTT. Translating gives CASSPHSGSFTDTQYF. The V call is TRBV6-4, the J call TRBJ2-3; 9 bases are shared with TRBD2. The CDR3 loop spans 16 amino acids. Germline loops: CDR1 MRHNA, CDR2 SNTAGT. V lost 5 bases, J lost 3 bases, and 9 bases stayed unmatched.

This rearrangement joins TRBV5-1 to TRBJ2-3, with D possibly matching TRBD2 (6 bases). Germline-derived CDR1 and CDR2 are SGHRS and YFSETQ. The CDR3 length is 15 residues. V shed 0 bases and J shed 3 bases, with 11 bases lying between them. CDR3 coding DNA: TGCGCCAGCAGCTTGGAGGGCGGGACGACAGATACGCAGTATTTT. As protein: CASSLEGGTTDTQYF.

This sequence joins TRBV6-5 and TRBJ2-1; D not certain. Trimming removed 2 bases at V and 10 bases at J, with 15 bases between. The germline gives CDR1 MNHEY, CDR2 SVGAGI. The CDR3 contains 14 residues. This CDR3 is CASSYALSYVEQFF. CDR3 in DNA: TGTGCCAGCAGTTACGCCCTCTCCTACGTCGAGCAGTTCTTC.

The chain has TRBV7-6 and TRBJ1-1, with a tentative D call TRBD1 (5 bases). CDR1 is SGHVS, CDR2 FNYEAQ, per germline. V was shortened by 4 bases and J by 1 base, with 13 bases between the two germline ends. The CDR3 has 15 residues. CDR3 bases: TGTGCCAGCAGCTCAATGGGGGGACGGAACACTGAAGCTTTCTTT. It specifies CASSSMGGRNTEAFF.

CDR3 nucleotides: TGTGCCAGCAGTTTAGACAATAATGAGCAGTTCTTC. Protein sequence: CASSLDNNEQFF. The rearrangement links TRBV12-3 or TRBV12-4 to TRBJ2-1; D is uncertain. The CDR3 runs to 12 residues. V lost 1 base and J lost 7, with 5 bases in between.

The chain recombines TRBV2 with TRBJ2-3; 9 bases line up with TRBD2. Germline CDR1 SNHLY, CDR2 FYNNEI. The CDR3 is 15 residues long. Unmatched junction bases numbered 5, after V lost 3 bases and J lost 4 bases. CDR3 sequence reads: CASSDRSGRSDTQYF. CDR3 bases: TGTGCCAGCAGTGATCGAAGCGGGAGGTCAGATACGCAGTATTTT.

The chain recombines TRBV7-8 with TRBJ1-6; D may be TRBD1 (5 bases). V was pared by 5 bases and J by 9 bases, with 11 bases between. The CDR3 covers 13 residues. CDR1 and CDR2 from the germline V gene are SGHVS and FQNEAQ. CDR3 in amino acids: CASSRGGGSPLHF. Here the CDR3 DNA reads TGTGCCAGCAGCCGTGGTGGGGGTTCACCCCTCCACTTT.

This rearrangement joins TRBV19 to TRBJ2-1, with D unresolved. The CDR3 contains 16 residues. V was shortened by 1 base and J by 3 bases, with 13 bases between the two germline ends. Germline V gives CDR1 LNHDA, CDR2 SQIVND (reference sequence). The CDR3 DNA sequence: TGTGCCAGTAGTATAGTCCCGACTGGAATCTACAATGAGCAGTTCTTC. Its translation: CASSIVPTGIYNEQFF.

V usage is TRBV6-5 and J usage is TRBJ1-1; possibly TRBD1 for D (5 bases). Germline V gene lookup returns CDR1 MNHEY and CDR2 SVGAGI. V was clipped by 4 bases and J by 1 base, with 10 bases between them. This CDR3 is built from 14 residues. Here the CDR3 reads CASSWATGNTEAFF. The DNA of the CDR3 is TGTGCCAGCAGTTGGGCAACAGGGAACACTGAAGCTTTCTTT.

The chain employs TRBV28 and TRBJ1-2; D call uncertain. The CDR3 length is 11 residues. In germline, CDR1 is MDHEN, CDR2 SYDVKM. V lost 1 base, J lost 8 bases, and 5 bases lay in between. In DNA form, the CDR3 reads TGTGCCAGCAGTTTATCCACGGGCTACACCTTC. As protein: CASSLSTGYTF.

This chain links TRBV5-1 with TRBJ2-1; 11 bases match TRBD2. V trimming: 4 bases; J trimming: 5 bases; junction bases outside the gene matches: 5. Looked up from germline, CDR1 is SGHRS and CDR2 is YFSETQ. The CDR3 contains 15 residues. CDR3 protein: CASSLGTSGDNEQFF. The DNA for the CDR3 is TGCGCCAGCAGCCTCGGGACTAGCGGCGACAATGAGCAGTTCTTC.

V gene TRBV6-2 or TRBV6-3 combines with J gene TRBJ1-1, with a tentative D call TRBD1 (5 bases). From germline, CDR1 is MNHEY and CDR2 SVGEGT. The CDR3 runs to 13 residues. V was shortened by 5 bases and J by 8 bases, with 15 bases between the two germline ends. The CDR3 region is CASSRGPGAEAFF. CDR3 bases: TGTGCCAGCAGTAGGGGACCGGGAGCAGAAGCTTTCTTT.

The genes are TRBV12-3 or TRBV12-4 and TRBJ1-1; D uncertain. This CDR3 comprises 13 residues. Trimming removed 8 bases at V and 6 bases at J, with 16 bases between. CDR3 DNA sequence: TGTGCCAGCGGTGCGTGGGTACTATCTGAAGCTTTCTTT. This sequence encodes CASGAWVLSEAFF.

The chain joins TRBV28 to TRBJ1-2; unclear D gene. V was pared by 6 bases and J by 5 bases, with 13 bases between. The CDR3 covers 13 residues. Germline values: CDR1 MDHEN, CDR2 SYDVKM. In nucleotides, the CDR3 is TGTGCCAGCAGGGAGGGCCCGGCTTATGGCTACACCTTC. Translated: CASREGPAYGYTF.